One sample yielded the 32 T cell receptor beta chains listed below, sequenced in a study of blood T cell repertoires in COVID-19. The repertoire was sequenced with immunoSEQ multiplex PCR; TCRdb's copy has only in-frame clones and lacks some. The sample has roughly 230,000 clones, roughly 80% seen once. The sequenced sample was peripheral blood. The receptors originated from a woman older than 75 with acute or convalescent COVID-19.

The chain links TRBV29-1 to TRBJ2-1; 11 bases are shared with TRBD2. V lost 7 bases, J lost 5 bases, and 7 bases stayed unmatched. The CDR3 consists of 14 residues. Germline V gene lookup returns CDR1 SQVTM and CDR2 ANQGSEA. The DNA of the CDR3 is TGCAGCGGAAGACTAGCGGGAAACGACAATGAGCAGTTCTTC. Its translation is CSGRLAGNDNEQFF.

The chain links TRBV3-1 (or the pseudogene TRBV3-2) to TRBJ2-1; 7 bases are shared with TRBD2. Germline-derived CDR1 and CDR2 are LGHDT and YNNKEL (reference sequence). Trimming removed 1 base from V and 9 bases from J; junction bases left unmatched: 9. CDR3 length: 15 residues. CDR3 nucleotides: TGTGCCAGCAGCCAAGGAACGGGGGGAATCAGTGAGCAGTTCTTC. Amino acids: CASSQGTGGISEQFF.

This clone was picked up a small number of times. This chain uses TRBV1 with TRBJ1-2; the table gives TRBD1 as D, unverified against the DNA. TRBV1 constitutes a pseudogene. The CDR3 contains 16 residues. The CDR3 spells CTSKRTTGGADYGYTF. The CDR3 nucleotides read TGCACCAGCAAACGAACTACAGGGGGCGCCGACTATGGCTACACCTTC.

This chain connects TRBV7-8 to TRBJ1-1; perhaps TRBD1 as D (6 bases). V was clipped by 4 bases and J by 3 bases, with 12 bases between them. The CDR3 sequence is 14 residues long. Germline CDR1 and CDR2: SGHVS and FQNEAQ. CDR3 DNA: TGTGCCAGCAGCTCCCTGACAGGTCACACTGAAGCTTTCTTT. This translates into CASSSLTGHTEAFF.

V and J are TRBV3-1 (or the pseudogene TRBV3-2) and TRBJ1-1; TRBD1 might be the D (5 bases). The germline CDR1 and CDR2 sequences are LGHDT and YNNKEL (reference sequence). The CDR3 extends over 14 amino acids. Between the trimmed V and J ends, which lost 5 bases and 5 bases, there was a span of 15 bases. This CDR3 reads CASSSIGEWTEAFF. CDR3 in DNA: TGTGCCAGCAGCTCCATAGGGGAATGGACTGAAGCTTTCTTT.

This chain links TRBV29-1 with TRBJ2-1; 13 bases fit TRBD2. The CDR3 is made up of 14 amino acids. The junction had 4 bases not matched to a gene; V was cut back by 4 bases and J by 7 bases. Per the germline V gene, CDR1 is SQVTM and CDR2 is ANQGSEA. As DNA, the CDR3 is TGCAGCGTTGGGACTAGCGGGGGAAAAAATGAGCAGTTCTTC. It codes for CSVGTSGGKNEQFF.

J is TRBJ1-2 and V is TRBV6-1; 12 nucleotides agree with TRBD1. CDR1 is MNHNS and CDR2 is SASEGT in the germline V gene. The J segment lost 7 bases and the V segment lost 1 base, leaving 4 bases of the junction unmatched. CDR3 length: 15 amino acids. CDR3 bases: TGTGCCAGCAGTGAAGGGGACAGGGGGCTGCGTGGCTACACCTTC. It codes for CASSEGDRGLRGYTF.

V usage is TRBV30 and J usage is TRBJ2-1, with 13 bases that match TRBD2. V was pared by 0 bases and J by 10 bases, with 12 bases of the junction left unmatched. The CDR3 is made up of 17 amino acids. Per the germline V gene, CDR1 is GTSNPN and CDR2 is SVGIG (reference sequence). CDR3 sequence reads: CAWSVHWGTSGTIEQFF. The CDR3 DNA is TGTGCCTGGAGTGTACATTGGGGGACTAGCGGGACTATCGAGCAGTTCTTC. Complete variable domain (other parts from reference TRBV30 and TRBJ2-1): SQTIHQWPATLVQPVGSPLSLECTVEGTSNPNLYWYRQAAGRGLQLLFYSVGIGQISSEVPQNLSASRPQDRQFILSSKKLLLSDSGFYLCAWSVHWGTSGTIEQFFGPGTRLTVL.

The chain recombines TRBV6-5 with TRBJ2-3; a possible D gene is TRBD1 (5 bases). The CDR3 is made up of 13 amino acids. In germline, CDR1 is MNHEY, CDR2 SVGAGI. V lost 6 bases and J 7 bases, leaving 14 bases between the germline ends. CDR3 amino acids: CASRRGQVNTQYF. The CDR3 DNA sequence: TGTGCCAGCAGGCGAGGACAAGTCAATACGCAGTATTTT.

CDR3 nucleotide sequence: TGTGCCAGCAGCTTAGGCCTTAGTTTCGGAAACACCATATATTTT. The encoded protein is CASSLGLSFGNTIYF. The chain uses TRBV11-2 and TRBJ1-3; D is unresolved. V dropped 1 base and J dropped 4 bases, with 11 bases sitting between them. CDR1 and CDR2 (germline): SGHAT, FQNNGV. CDR3 length equals 15 residues.

The rearrangement uses TRBV18 and TRBJ2-6; 7 bases agree with TRBD1. V was pared by 3 bases and J by 1 base, with 9 bases of the junction left unmatched. This CDR3 contains 18 residues. CDR1 is KGHSH, CDR2 LQKENI, per germline. The CDR3 loop reads CASSPTRGQTSGANVLTF. The CDR3 nucleotides read TGTGCCAGCTCACCCACCCGGGGACAGACATCTGGGGCCAACGTCCTGACTTTC.

V gene TRBV24-1 combines with J gene TRBJ2-1; 7 nucleotides agree with TRBD2. V lost 3 bases to trimming and J lost 4 bases; unmatched junction nucleotides: 8. CDR1 and CDR2 (germline): KGHDR, SFDVKD. The CDR3 runs 16 residues. Here the CDR3 DNA reads TGTGCCACCAGTGATCCTGCTGGCGGGGGTTACAATGAGCAGTTCTTC. Amino acids: CATSDPAGGGYNEQFF.

V is TRBV1 and J is TRBJ2-3; the D call in the table, TRBD2, was not verified against the DNA. TRBV1 is a known pseudogene. The length of the CDR3 is 16 residues. CDR3 sequence reads: CTSSQGNGGYTDTQYF. The CDR3 nucleotides are TGCACCAGCAGCCAAGGGAACGGGGGGTACACAGATACGCAGTATTTT.

This clone came up a few times. The V and J genes are TRBV7-8 and TRBJ1-4; D call uncertain. The CDR3 is 14 residues long. The germline V gene encodes CDR1 SGHVS and CDR2 FQNEAQ. V shed 1 base and J shed 5 bases, with 8 bases lying between them. DNA of the CDR3: TGTGCCAGCAGCTTAGGATCGGGGAATGAAAAACTGTTTTTT. It is translated as CASSLGSGNEKLFF.

This clone was counted once. The chain joins TRBV6-5 to TRBJ1-1; D gene uncertain. The ends were cut back, 6 bases at V and 0 bases at J, with 14 bases in the middle. This CDR3 contains 15 residues. From germline, CDR1 is MNHEY and CDR2 SVGAGI. This CDR3 reads CASSLWREMNTEAFF. CDR3 nucleotides: TGTGCCAGCAGCCTCTGGCGGGAGATGAACACTGAAGCTTTCTTT.

The gene calls are TRBV5-1 and TRBJ1-6; D gene ambiguous. The V and J ends lost 0 bases and 5 bases respectively, with 9 bases between them. The CDR3 spans 15 residues. Germline V CDR1 and CDR2: SGHRS, YFSETQ. CDR3 bases: TGCGCCAGCAGCTTGGGCGGCGGAAATAATTCACCCCTCCACTTT. Protein: CASSLGGGNNSPLHF.

A single count supports this clone. CDR3 region: CASSTQGSSYEQYF. In DNA form, the CDR3 reads TGTGCCAGCTCAACGCAGGGTTCCTCCTACGAGCAGTACTTC. This rearrangement joins TRBV18 to TRBJ2-7; TRBD1 is a possible D gene (5 bases). The CDR3 runs to 14 residues. The V gene lost 5 bases and the J gene lost 0 bases, with 11 bases spanning the gap. CDR1 is KGHSH and CDR2 is LQKENI in the germline V gene.

The V and J genes are TRBV19 and TRBJ2-6; 11 positions match TRBD1. After removal of 7 bases from V and 4 bases from J, the junction contained 12 bases not matched to a gene. There are 18 residues in the CDR3. Germline values: CDR1 LNHDA, CDR2 SQIVND (reference sequence). CDR3 nucleotides: TGTGCCAGTACCCTTGGACAGGGGGCTCCGGACGGGGCCAACGTCCTGACTTTC. This translates into CASTLGQGAPDGANVLTF. Using reference TRBV19 and TRBJ2-6 for the parts outside the CDR3, the full variable domain is DGGITQSPKYLFRKEGQNVTLSCEQNLNHDAMYWYRQDPGQGLRLIYYSQIVNDFQKGDIAEGYSVSREKKESFPLTVTSAQKNPTAFYLCASTLGQGAPDGANVLTFGAGSRLTVL.

The chain couples TRBV6-4 to TRBJ1-4; possibly TRBD1 for D (6 bases). The ends were cut back, 6 bases at V and 8 bases at J, with 10 bases in the middle. The germline CDR1 and CDR2 sequences are MRHNA and SNTAGT. This CDR3 is 12 amino acids long. CDR3 nucleotide sequence: TGTGCCAGCAGGCTGACAGGAGAAAAACTGTTTTTT. Its protein product is CASRLTGEKLFF.

The rearrangement joins TRBV7-6 to TRBJ2-3, with TRBD1 matching 9 bases. The germline V gene has CDR1 SGHVS and CDR2 FNYEAQ. The V gene end was trimmed by 0 bases and the J gene end by 1 base; junction bases not matched to a gene: 11. This CDR3 region has 19 residues. This CDR3 reads CASSLATPAGTGRTDTQYF. CDR3 DNA: TGTGCCAGCAGCTTAGCTACCCCTGCCGGGACAGGGCGCACAGATACGCAGTATTTT.

The V and J genes are TRBV7-2 and TRBJ2-3; TRBD2 matches at 7 bases. The trim removed 1 base at V and 6 bases at J, leaving 10 bases unmatched. Germline loops: CDR1 SGHTA, CDR2 FQGNSA. The CDR3 is 16 residues long. CDR3 residues: CASSLEGLGSGDTQYF. The CDR3 DNA sequence: TGTGCCAGCAGCTTAGAAGGGTTGGGTAGCGGGGATACGCAGTATTTT.

The chain recombines TRBV7-3 with TRBJ1-6; perhaps TRBD1 as D (5 bases). This CDR3 has 14 amino acids. Germline-derived CDR1 and CDR2 are SGHTA and FQGTGA. The germline V and J ends were trimmed by 3 bases and 10 bases, with 13 bases remaining between them. CDR3 sequence: CASSLEGRASPLHF. CDR3 sequence (DNA): TGTGCCAGCAGCTTGGAGGGGCGCGCATCACCCCTCCACTTT.

This clone appeared once. DNA of the CDR3: TGTGCCAGCTCACCGGGACTAGCGGGAGGAGAGACCCAGTACTTC. As protein: CASSPGLAGGETQYF. The chain joins TRBV18 to TRBJ2-5; TRBD2 matches at 15 bases. CDR1 is KGHSH and CDR2 is LQKENI in the germline V gene. This CDR3 spans 15 amino acids. V lost 3 bases and J lost 4; bases outside the gene matches: 0.

There are many counts of this clone. CDR3 protein: CASSLTSGASTDTQYF. DNA for the CDR3: TGTGCCAGCAGCTTGACTAGCGGGGCTAGCACAGATACGCAGTATTTT. The chain carries TRBV7-2 and TRBJ2-3; 11 bases map to TRBD2. The V gene end was trimmed by 3 bases and the J gene end by 0 bases; junction bases not matched to a gene: 2. Germline CDR1 SGHTA, CDR2 FQGNSA. This CDR3 is 16 amino acids long.

The chain has TRBV10-2 and TRBJ2-7; 7 bases are a match to TRBD1. Germline CDR1 is WSHSY and CDR2 is SAAADI. This CDR3 has 15 amino acids. After removal of 0 bases from V and 6 bases from J, the junction contained 8 bases not matched to a gene. The CDR3 DNA reads TGCGCCAGCAGTGAGTCGGACAGGTTCGGCTCCGAGCAGTACTTC. Protein: CASSESDRFGSEQYF.

This clone has only one observation. V is TRBV19 and J is TRBJ2-2; 11 bases map to TRBD1. Germline V gene lookup returns CDR1 LNHDA and CDR2 SQIVND (reference sequence). The CDR3 is 14 residues long. J lost 5 bases, V lost 6 bases, and 2 bases had no gene match. The CDR3 nucleotides read TGTGCCAGTAGAGGGACAGGGGGAACCGGGGAGCTGTTTTTT. It translates to CASRGTGGTGELFF.

Remarks on this clone: Other nucleotide sequences in the sample specify the same CDR3. The chain is built from TRBV3-1 (or the pseudogene TRBV3-2) and TRBJ2-5, with a tentative D call TRBD2 (5 bases). The CDR3 sequence is 12 residues long. Germline CDR1 is LGHDT and CDR2 is YNNKEL (reference sequence). Between the trimmed V and J ends, which lost 1 base and 5 bases, there was a span of 5 bases. The CDR3 bases are TGTGCCAGCAGCCAAGTAGCGGAGACCCAGTACTTC. It is translated as CASSQVAETQYF.

The V gene is TRBV2, the J gene TRBJ1-2; 7 bases align to TRBD1. CDR1 and CDR2 (germline): SNHLY, FYNNEI. The CDR3 has 12 amino acids. With V trimmed by 6 bases and J by 4 bases, 2 bases remained unmatched. The CDR3: CASRGTAYGYTF. The CDR3 nucleotides read TGTGCCAGCAGGGGGACAGCCTATGGCTACACCTTC.

The V and J genes are TRBV9 and TRBJ2-5, with 13 nucleotides matching TRBD2. Germline V lookup: CDR1 SGDLS, CDR2 YYNGEE. This CDR3 has 16 residues. V lost 0 bases and J lost 2; bases outside the gene matches: 1. CDR3 sequence reads: CASSVAGLAGQETQYF. The DNA for the CDR3 is TGTGCCAGCAGCGTAGCGGGACTAGCGGGACAAGAGACCCAGTACTTC.

The sample holds one count of this clone. V is TRBV7-9 and J is TRBJ1-1; D may be TRBD1 (6 bases). The germline V and J ends were trimmed by 0 bases and 4 bases, with 18 bases remaining between them. The CDR3 spans 17 residues. Germline lookup yields CDR1 SEHNR and CDR2 FQNEAQ (reference sequence). CDR3 loop: CASSLARQGLERTEAFF. CDR3 bases: TGTGCCAGCAGCTTAGCGAGGCAGGGGTTAGAGCGCACTGAAGCTTTCTTT.

The gene calls are TRBV6-5 and TRBJ2-7, with a tentative D call TRBD1 (6 bases). V lost 6 bases, J lost 2 bases, and 14 bases lay in between. CDR1 is MNHEY and CDR2 is SVGAGI in the germline V gene. The CDR3 runs 14 residues. Here the CDR3 reads CASRQGLQTYEQYF. In nucleotides, the CDR3 is TGTGCCAGCAGACAGGGTCTTCAAACCTACGAGCAGTACTTC.

The gene calls are TRBV7-2 and TRBJ1-6; possible D gene TRBD1, 5 bases. Trimming shortened V by 3 bases and J by 7 bases, and 16 bases separated the two germline ends. The CDR3 totals 16 residues. Germline V gives CDR1 SGHTA, CDR2 FQGNSA. For the CDR3, the DNA is TGTGCCAGCAGCTTGGGGCATACGGGAGTAAATTCACCCCTCCACTTT. As protein: CASSLGHTGVNSPLHF.